Presented here are 14 T cell receptor beta chains from one specimen sequenced in a study of cytomegalovirus exposure and HLA in healthy donors (dated by TCRdb to the late 2010s). Libraries were made using the immunoSEQ multiplex PCR assay. A mixture of 60 forward primers for TCR Vbeta segments and 13 reverse primers for TCR Jbeta segments was used in the multiplex PCR. TCRdb holds this immuneACCESS table with in-frame rearrangements only. Some clones are missing; in checked studies, unresolved V genes explain under half, and the rest has no known cause. For this sample there are tens of thousands of clones; roughly 79% appear just once. The ten largest clones take up 1.5% to 2% of the sample. The sequenced material came from PBMCs. These receptors were obtained from a woman aged 25 to 45 in good health and CMV-seronegative.

The V call is TRBV5-1, the J call TRBJ2-7; D remains ambiguous. From germline, CDR1 is SGHRS and CDR2 YFSETQ. The CDR3 is 13 amino acids. V was clipped by 4 bases and J by 0 bases, with 8 bases between them. The CDR3 region is CASSRYSSYEQYF. The CDR3 DNA reads as TGCGCCAGCAGCCGATACTCCTCCTACGAGCAGTACTTC.

V is TRBV9 and J is TRBJ2-3, with D possibly matching TRBD1 (6 bases). Trimming took 3 bases from V and 1 from J, leaving 12 bases between them. Germline CDR1 is SGDLS and CDR2 is YYNGEE. This CDR3 has 15 residues. The CDR3 coding sequence is TGTGCCAGCAGCGGACGGCGGACAGGCACAGATACGCAGTATTTT. Residues: CASSGRRTGTDTQYF.

The chain uses TRBV5-1 and TRBJ2-2; the D gene is possibly TRBD1 (6 bases). From germline, CDR1 is SGHRS and CDR2 YFSETQ. The ends were cut back, 4 bases at V and 0 bases at J, with 13 bases in the middle. The CDR3 sequence is 16 residues long. The CDR3 sequence: CASSGSGTPNTGELFF. CDR3 coding DNA: TGCGCCAGCAGCGGGTCCGGGACACCGAACACCGGGGAGCTGTTTTTT.

The V and J genes are TRBV28 and TRBJ2-3, with 10 bases identical to TRBD2. The CDR3 contains 17 residues. CDR1 and CDR2 from the germline V gene are MDHEN and SYDVKM. The V gene end was trimmed by 3 bases and the J gene end by 0 bases; junction bases not matched to a gene: 6. The CDR3 sequence is CASSLFELAGSTDTQYF. CDR3 nucleotides: TGTGCCAGCAGTTTGTTCGAACTAGCGGGAAGCACAGATACGCAGTATTTT.

This clone turned up a few times. The rearrangement uses TRBV10-3 and TRBJ1-1, with 8 bases lining up with TRBD1. CDR1 is ENHRY, CDR2 SYGVKD, per germline. Trimming at V came to 6 bases and at J to 1 base, leaving 10 bases not matched to a gene. CDR3 size: 16 residues. This CDR3 is CAISPDEGQANTEAFF. The CDR3, as DNA: TGTGCCATCAGCCCGGACGAGGGACAGGCGAACACTGAAGCTTTCTTT.

The rearrangement uses TRBV15 and TRBJ2-2; weak D call: TRBD1 (5 bases). V was trimmed by 5 bases and J by 5 bases, leaving 9 bases between them. Germline values: CDR1 LNHNV, CDR2 YYDKDF (reference sequence). The CDR3 is 13 amino acids. CDR3 in DNA: TGTGCCACCAGCTCCCGACAGACCGGGGAGCTGTTTTTT. This sequence encodes CATSSRQTGELFF.

This clone was picked up one time. J is TRBJ2-3 and V is TRBV6-6, with unresolved D. The ends were cut back, 6 bases at V and 0 bases at J, with 7 bases in the middle. In germline, CDR1 is MNHNY, CDR2 SVGAGI (reference sequence). The CDR3 length is 13 residues. CDR3 residues: CASRYGSTDTQYF. The CDR3 DNA is TGTGCCAGCAGATATGGCAGCACAGATACGCAGTATTTT.

This clone has a handful of counts. The V and J genes are TRBV28 and TRBJ2-5, with TRBD2 identical over 12 bases. Trimming removed 5 bases from V and 5 bases from J; junction bases left unmatched: 9. The length of the CDR3 is 16 residues. Germline CDR1 is MDHEN and CDR2 is SYDVKM. The CDR3 DNA reads as TGTGCCAGCAGTCCCCAGACTAGCGGGAGACCCGAGACCCAGTACTTC. Translating it yields CASSPQTSGRPETQYF.

The V gene is TRBV5-1, the J gene TRBJ2-5; D possibly corresponds to TRBD2 (5 bases). The ends were cut back, 1 base at V and 3 bases at J, with 13 bases in the middle. CDR1 SGHRS and CDR2 YFSETQ come from the germline V gene. This CDR3 contains 15 residues. The CDR3 bases are TGCGCCAGCAGCTTGTACAATCCCGGGGAAGAGACCCAGTACTTC. The encoded protein is CASSLYNPGEETQYF.

The CDR3 DNA reads as TGTGCCAGCTATGAAGACAGGGTGGGGGAAGACGAGCAGTACTTC. This codes for CASYEDRVGEDEQYF. This chain links TRBV5-6 with TRBJ2-7; 7 nucleotides agree with TRBD1. This CDR3 is 15 amino acids long. The germline V gene has CDR1 SGHDT and CDR2 YYEEEE. V gave up 7 bases and J gave up 5 bases; unmatched junction bases: 15. Combining the CDR3 with reference TRBV5-6 and TRBJ2-7 gives the whole variable domain DAGVTQSPTHLIKTRGQQVTLRCSPKSGHDTVSWYQQALGQGPQFIFQYYEEEERQRGNFPDRFSGHQFPNYSSELNVNALLLGDSALYLCASYEDRVGEDEQYFGPGTRLTVT.

The chain combines TRBV27 with TRBJ2-7, with 8 bases aligning to TRBD1. The CDR3 totals 11 residues. Unmatched junction bases numbered 3, after V lost 8 bases and J lost 6 bases. Germline values: CDR1 MNHEY, CDR2 SMNVEV (reference sequence). CDR3 protein: CASSTGAEQYF. The CDR3 DNA sequence: TGTGCCAGCTCGACAGGGGCCGAGCAGTACTTC.

Points on this clone: The same CDR3 can be traced to other DNA sequences in this sample. This rearrangement joins TRBV27 to TRBJ2-7; no definite D call. Trimming shortened V by 4 bases and J by 3 bases, and 4 bases separated the two germline ends. From germline, CDR1 is MNHEY and CDR2 SMNVEV (reference sequence). The CDR3 extends over 11 amino acids. The CDR3 here is CASSSSYEQYF. DNA of the CDR3: TGTGCCAGCAGTTCCAGCTACGAGCAGTACTTC.

The J gene is TRBJ2-6, the V gene TRBV11-2; D remains unclear. Germline CDR1 is SGHAT and CDR2 is FQNNGV. Trimming shortened V by 2 bases and J by 4 bases, and 6 bases separated the two germline ends. This CDR3 spans 14 amino acids. Written as DNA, the CDR3 is TGTGCCAGCAGCTTATCCGGGGGGGCCAACGTCCTGACTTTC. As protein: CASSLSGGANVLTF.

A few counts support this clone. The genes are TRBV18 and TRBJ2-7; 9 nucleotides match TRBD1. V trimming: 6 bases; J trimming: 4 bases; junction bases outside the gene matches: 4. The V gene's germline CDR1 is KGHSH and CDR2 LQKENI. CDR3 length: 13 residues. The DNA of the CDR3 is TGTGCCAGCTCTCCGACAGGGGGGTACGAGCAGTACTTC. Translating it yields CASSPTGGYEQYF.